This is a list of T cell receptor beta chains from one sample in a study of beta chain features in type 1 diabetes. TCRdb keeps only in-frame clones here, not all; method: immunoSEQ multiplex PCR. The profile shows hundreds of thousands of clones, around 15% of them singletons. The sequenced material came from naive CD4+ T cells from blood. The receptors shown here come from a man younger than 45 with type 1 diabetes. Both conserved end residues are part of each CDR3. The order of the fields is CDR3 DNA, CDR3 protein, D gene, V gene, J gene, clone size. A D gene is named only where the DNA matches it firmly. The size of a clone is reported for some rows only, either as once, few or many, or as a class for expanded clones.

TGTGCCAGCAGTTTTGGAGGGCGCAATCAGCCCCAGCATTTT,CASSFGGRNQPQHF,NA,TRBV28,TRBJ1-5,NA
TGCGCCAGCAGCCAGGGGACAGTTAGCAATCAGCCCCAGCATTTT,CASSQGTVSNQPQHF,TRBD1,TRBV4-3,TRBJ1-5,few
TGTGCCAGCAGCGTAGTATCAGATACGCAGTATTTT,CASSVVSDTQYF,NA,TRBV9,TRBJ2-3,NA
TGTGCCAGCAGTTTACTCCCCGGAAGGGGCGTAGAGACCCAGTACTTC,CASSLLPGRGVETQYF,NA,TRBV28,TRBJ2-5,few
TGTGCCAGCAGCCCGGGGACACATGAAAAACTGTTTTTT,CASSPGTHEKLFF,NA,TRBV14,TRBJ1-4,few
TGTGCCAGCAGCGTCGGACTAGCGCCGAGCCCCTACGAGCAGTACTTC,CASSVGLAPSPYEQYF,TRBD2,TRBV7-9,TRBJ2-7,NA
TGTGCCAGCAGCTCATCTACAGGGTTAGATACGCAGTATTTT,CASSSSTGLDTQYF,NA,TRBV7-9,TRBJ2-3,NA
TGTGCCAGCCGGGGCCCGGGACAAGCCTACAATGAGCAGTTCTTC,CASRGPGQAYNEQFF,NA,TRBV28,TRBJ2-1,NA
TGTGCCAGCTCCAGGGGGCACGGCTTCGAGCAGTACTTC,CASSRGHGFEQYF,TRBD1,TRBV6-5,TRBJ2-7,few
TGTGCCAGCAGTCCCGATCGGGTGGTCACTGAAGCTTTCTTT,CASSPDRVVTEAFF,NA,TRBV28,TRBJ1-1,NA
TGTGCCAGCAGCCCTAACCGGGAGAGGGGCAATGAGCAGTTCTTC,CASSPNRERGNEQFF,NA,TRBV27,TRBJ2-1,few
TGTGCCAGCAGCCCTTACGTCCCCGAGGGCTACACCTTC,CASSPYVPEGYTF,NA,TRBV7-2,TRBJ1-2,NA
TGTGCCAGCTCACCACCGACATTCTGGGAGCAGTTCTTC,CASSPPTFWEQFF,NA,TRBV18,TRBJ2-1,NA
TGTGCCAGCAACATGGGCATTAGCACAGATACGCAGTATTTT,CASNMGISTDTQYF,NA,TRBV7-9,TRBJ2-3,NA
TGTGCCAGCAGCTCCAGGGGAGGGGCCGAGCAGTACTTC,CASSSRGGAEQYF,NA,TRBV7-8,TRBJ2-7,NA
TGTGCCAGCATGCTGACTAGCGCGTCCTACGAGCAGTACTTC,CASMLTSASYEQYF,TRBD2,TRBV14,TRBJ2-7,few
TGTGCCAGCAGTTTATCGGGGGAGAACACTGAAGCTTTCTTT,CASSLSGENTEAFF,NA,TRBV28,TRBJ1-1,NA
TGTGCCAGCAGCCGCGCTAGCGGGACGAACACCGGGGAGCTGTTTTTT,CASSRASGTNTGELFF,TRBD2,TRBV4-2,TRBJ2-2,NA
TGCGCCAGCAGCCAAAACAGGGGAAACAATGAAAAACTGTTTTTT,CASSQNRGNNEKLFF,TRBD1,TRBV4-3,TRBJ1-4,NA
TGTGCCAGCAGCTACCCCTGGCAGGGATACAATGAGCAGTTCTTC,CASSYPWQGYNEQFF,NA,TRBV7-6,TRBJ2-1,NA
TGTGCCTGGAGTGGTCTTCCCCTCGGACTAGCGGGGTACAATGAGCAGTTCTTC,CAWSGLPLGLAGYNEQFF,TRBD2,TRBV30,TRBJ2-1,few
TGTGCCAGCAGCCGCCGTCTAGCGGGGGACACAGATACGCAGTATTTT,CASSRRLAGDTDTQYF,TRBD2,TRBV5-4,TRBJ2-3,NA
TGTGCCAGCAGCTTCGGACTAGCGGGGATGGTTCCTCACAATGAGCAGTTCTTC,CASSFGLAGMVPHNEQFF,TRBD2,TRBV7-9,TRBJ2-1,NA
TGCGCCAGCAGCCAAGATCCACCGGGACTAGCGGGAGTAATGACCCAGTACTTC,CASSQDPPGLAGVMTQYF,TRBD2,TRBV4-3,TRBJ2-5,NA
TGTGCCAGCAGCTTTGCTTCGAGTAGCGGCGGGAGCAATCAGCCCCAGCATTTT,CASSFASSSGGSNQPQHF,NA,TRBV5-6,TRBJ1-5,few
TGTGCCAGCAGCTTCCAGGGTTCGGGCGAGACCCAGTACTTC,CASSFQGSGETQYF,NA,TRBV7-2,TRBJ2-5,NA
TGTGCCACCCGGACGGGGGAAAACATTCAGTACTTC,CATRTGENIQYF,NA,TRBV28,TRBJ2-4,few
TGTGCCAGCAGCTCACTTCGGGGCTACACCTTC,CASSSLRGYTF,NA,TRBV7-9,TRBJ1-2,NA
TGTGCCAGCAGTTACACTAGAAACAATGAGCAGTTCTTC,CASSYTRNNEQFF,NA,TRBV6-5,TRBJ2-1,few
TGTGCCAGCAGTGAAAAGGGAGATCAGCCCCAGCATTTT,CASSEKGDQPQHF,NA,TRBV6-1,TRBJ1-5,few
TGTGCCAGCAGTGAAAGGCTGGCGGACTACAATGAGCAGTTCTTC,CASSERLADYNEQFF,NA,TRBV6-1,TRBJ2-1,NA
TGTGCCAGCAGCTTAAATAGCGGGACCGAAGAGACCCAGTACTTC,CASSLNSGTEETQYF,TRBD2,TRBV7-2,TRBJ2-5,NA
TGTGCCAGCAGGACAGGACTCTCGGGCTACACCTTC,CASRTGLSGYTF,NA,TRBV28,TRBJ1-2,NA
TGTGCCAGCAGCTTAGCAGGGGCTGAAGCTTTCTTT,CASSLAGAEAFF,NA,TRBV7-9,TRBJ1-1,NA
TGTGCCAGCAGTGATTACCCCAACGGCGGAGCCAAAAACATTCAGTACTTC,CASSDYPNGGAKNIQYF,NA,TRBV25-1,TRBJ2-4,few
TGTGCCAGCAGCGTAGGAGACAGGGGCTGGAGCACTGAAGCTTTCTTT,CASSVGDRGWSTEAFF,TRBD1,TRBV9,TRBJ1-1,NA
TGCGCCAGCAGCCAAGGACTAGCGGGAGTATACGAGCAGTACTTC,CASSQGLAGVYEQYF,TRBD2,TRBV4-3,TRBJ2-7,many
TGTGCCAGCAGTCGACAGGGGGCGGACGGGGAGCTGTTTTTT,CASSRQGADGELFF,TRBD1,TRBV6-5,TRBJ2-2,NA
TGTGCCAGCAGTGATATACAGAAAGATCAGCCCCAGCATTTT,CASSDIQKDQPQHF,NA,TRBV25-1,TRBJ1-5,few
TGTGCCAGCAGCGTAGGGAATTACGGGGGAGAGACCCAGTACTTC,CASSVGNYGGETQYF,NA,TRBV9,TRBJ2-5,few
TGTGCCAGCAGCGTAGGGCAGGGGACCTACAATGAGCAGTTCTTC,CASSVGQGTYNEQFF,NA,TRBV9,TRBJ2-1,NA
TGTGCCTGGAGTGGTGGGCTATCCACAGATACGCAGTATTTT,CAWSGGLSTDTQYF,NA,TRBV30,TRBJ2-3,few
TGTGCCAGTCATGTATCCCGGACAGGGACCAATCAGCCCCAGCATTTT,CASHVSRTGTNQPQHF,TRBD1,TRBV19,TRBJ1-5,NA
TGCGCCAGCAGCTTGGGACTAGCGGCTAGCACAGATACGCAGTATTTT,CASSLGLAASTDTQYF,TRBD2,TRBV5-1,TRBJ2-3,NA
TGTGCCAGCTCTCCGGAGGGGACCACTGAAGCTTTCTTT,CASSPEGTTEAFF,NA,TRBV18,TRBJ1-1,few
TGTGCCAGCAGTGACGGCAGGTTTACTGAAGCTTTCTTT,CASSDGRFTEAFF,NA,TRBV6-4,TRBJ1-1,few